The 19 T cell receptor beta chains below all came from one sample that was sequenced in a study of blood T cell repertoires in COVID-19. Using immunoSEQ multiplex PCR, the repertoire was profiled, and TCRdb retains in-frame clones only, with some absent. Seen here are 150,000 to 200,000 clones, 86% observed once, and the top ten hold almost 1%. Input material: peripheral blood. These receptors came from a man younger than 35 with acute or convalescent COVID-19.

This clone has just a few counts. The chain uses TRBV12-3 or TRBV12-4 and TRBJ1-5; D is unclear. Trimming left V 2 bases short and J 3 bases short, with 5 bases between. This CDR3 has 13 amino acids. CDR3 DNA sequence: TGTGCCAGCAGTTTAACTGTCAATCAGCCCCAGCATTTT. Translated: CASSLTVNQPQHF.

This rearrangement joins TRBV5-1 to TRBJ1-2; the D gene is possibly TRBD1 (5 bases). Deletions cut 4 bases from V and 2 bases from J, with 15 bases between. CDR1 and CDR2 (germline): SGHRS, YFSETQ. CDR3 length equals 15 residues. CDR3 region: CASSGGTRENYGYTF. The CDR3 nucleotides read TGCGCCAGCAGCGGCGGGACGCGAGAAAACTATGGCTACACCTTC.

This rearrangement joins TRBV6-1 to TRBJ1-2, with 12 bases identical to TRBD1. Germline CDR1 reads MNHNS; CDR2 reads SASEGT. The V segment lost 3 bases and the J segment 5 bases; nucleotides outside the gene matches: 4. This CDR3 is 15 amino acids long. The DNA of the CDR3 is TGTGCCAGCAGTGACCCGGGACAGGGGGCGTATGGCTACACCTTC. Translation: CASSDPGQGAYGYTF.

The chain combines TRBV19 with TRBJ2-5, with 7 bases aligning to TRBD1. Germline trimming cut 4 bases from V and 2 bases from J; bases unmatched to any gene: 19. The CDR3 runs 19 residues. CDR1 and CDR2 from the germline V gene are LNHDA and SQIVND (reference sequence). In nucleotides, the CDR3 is TGTGCCAGTAGTAACAGACAGGGTGGCCTTCAGACGTTGCAAGAGACCCAGTACTTC. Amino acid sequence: CASSNRQGGLQTLQETQYF.

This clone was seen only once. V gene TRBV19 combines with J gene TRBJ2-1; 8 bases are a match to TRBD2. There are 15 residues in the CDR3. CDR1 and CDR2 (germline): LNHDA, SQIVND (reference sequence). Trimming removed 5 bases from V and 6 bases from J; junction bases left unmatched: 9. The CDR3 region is CASSAVVAGSNEQFF. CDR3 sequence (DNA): TGTGCCAGTAGTGCGGTGGTAGCGGGGAGCAATGAGCAGTTCTTC.

The CDR3 nucleotides read TGTGCCAGCAGCCCACCTGGCGGTAGGGGGCTAGCCAAAAACATTCAGTACTTC. Translation: CASSPPGGRGLAKNIQYF. This sequence joins TRBV28 and TRBJ2-4; 7 bases align to TRBD1. The V gene end was trimmed by 6 bases and the J gene end by 0 bases; junction bases not matched to a gene: 14. This CDR3 is 18 amino acids long. The germline V gene encodes CDR1 MDHEN and CDR2 SYDVKM.

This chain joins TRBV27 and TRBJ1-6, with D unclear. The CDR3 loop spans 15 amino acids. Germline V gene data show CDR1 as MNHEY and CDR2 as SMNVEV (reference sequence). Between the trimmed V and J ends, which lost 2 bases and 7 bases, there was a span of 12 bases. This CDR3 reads CASSLTGMRNSPLHF. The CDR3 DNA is TGTGCCAGCAGTTTAACCGGGATGCGGAATTCACCCCTCCACTTT.

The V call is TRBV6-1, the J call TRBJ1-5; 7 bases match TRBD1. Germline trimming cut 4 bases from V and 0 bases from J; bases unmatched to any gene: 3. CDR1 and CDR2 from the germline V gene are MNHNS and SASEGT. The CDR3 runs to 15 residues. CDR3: CASSATGNSNQPQHF. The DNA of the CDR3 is TGTGCCAGCAGTGCGACAGGGAATAGCAATCAGCCCCAGCATTTT.

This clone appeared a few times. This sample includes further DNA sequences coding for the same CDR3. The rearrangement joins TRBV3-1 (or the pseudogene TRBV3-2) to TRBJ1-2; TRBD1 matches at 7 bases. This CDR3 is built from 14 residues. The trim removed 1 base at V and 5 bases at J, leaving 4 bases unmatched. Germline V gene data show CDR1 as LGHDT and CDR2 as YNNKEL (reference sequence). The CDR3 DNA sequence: TGTGCCAGCAGCCAAGCGGGACAGATATATGGCTACACCTTC. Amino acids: CASSQAGQIYGYTF.

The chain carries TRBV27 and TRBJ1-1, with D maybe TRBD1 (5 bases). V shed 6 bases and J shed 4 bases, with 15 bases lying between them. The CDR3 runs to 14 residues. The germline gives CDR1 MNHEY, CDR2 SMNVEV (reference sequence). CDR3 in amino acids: CASRRSGWSTEAFF. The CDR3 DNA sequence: TGTGCCAGCAGGCGGTCAGGGTGGAGCACTGAAGCTTTCTTT.

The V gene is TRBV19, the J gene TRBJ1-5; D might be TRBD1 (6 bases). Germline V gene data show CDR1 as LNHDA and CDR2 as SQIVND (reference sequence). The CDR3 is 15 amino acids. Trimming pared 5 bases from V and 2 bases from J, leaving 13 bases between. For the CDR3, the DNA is TGTGCCAGTAGTCTCAGGGGCGCCGGCAATCAGCCCCAGCATTTT. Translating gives CASSLRGAGNQPQHF.

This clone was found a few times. CDR3 amino acids: CASSLGIGGDQPQHF. In DNA form, the CDR3 reads TGTGCCAGCAGCTTAGGGATAGGGGGGGATCAGCCCCAGCATTTT. V usage is TRBV7-2 and J usage is TRBJ1-5, with TRBD1 as a possible D gene (6 bases). Germline V gene lookup returns CDR1 SGHTA and CDR2 FQGNSA. This CDR3 comprises 15 residues. Between the trimmed V and J ends, which lost 1 base and 5 bases, there was a span of 12 bases.

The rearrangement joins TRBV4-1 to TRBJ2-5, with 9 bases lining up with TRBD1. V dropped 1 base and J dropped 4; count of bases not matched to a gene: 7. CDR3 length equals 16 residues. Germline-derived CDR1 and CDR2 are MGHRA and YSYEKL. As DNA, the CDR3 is TGCGCCAGCAGCCAAGTCGGTGGACAGGGGCGAGAGACCCAGTACTTC. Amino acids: CASSQVGGQGRETQYF.

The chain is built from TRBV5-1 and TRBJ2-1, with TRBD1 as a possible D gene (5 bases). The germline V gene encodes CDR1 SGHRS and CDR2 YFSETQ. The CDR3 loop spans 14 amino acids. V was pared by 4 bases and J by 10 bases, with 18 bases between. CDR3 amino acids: CASSKGAPILEQFF. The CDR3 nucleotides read TGCGCCAGCAGCAAAGGGGCGCCGATATTGGAGCAGTTCTTC. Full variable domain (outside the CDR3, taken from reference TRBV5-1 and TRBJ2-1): KAGVTQTPRYLIKTRGQQVTLSCSPISGHRSVSWYQQTPGQGLQFLFEYFSETQRNKGNFPGRFSGRQFSNSRSEMNVSTLELGDSALYLCASSKGAPILEQFFGPGTRLTVL.

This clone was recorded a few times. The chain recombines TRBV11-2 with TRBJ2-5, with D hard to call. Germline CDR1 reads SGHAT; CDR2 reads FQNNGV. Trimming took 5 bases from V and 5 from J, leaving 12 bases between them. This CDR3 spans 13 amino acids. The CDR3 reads CASSLASRETQYF. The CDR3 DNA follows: TGTGCCAGCAGCCTCGCGAGTCGGGAGACCCAGTACTTC.

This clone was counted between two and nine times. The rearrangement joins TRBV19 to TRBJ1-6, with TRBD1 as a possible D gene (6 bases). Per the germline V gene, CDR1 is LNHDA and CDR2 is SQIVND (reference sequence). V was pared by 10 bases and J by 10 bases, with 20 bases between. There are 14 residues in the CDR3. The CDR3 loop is CATAGVAYGSPLHF. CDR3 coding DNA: TGTGCCACCGCAGGGGTTGCTTATGGATCACCCCTCCACTTT.

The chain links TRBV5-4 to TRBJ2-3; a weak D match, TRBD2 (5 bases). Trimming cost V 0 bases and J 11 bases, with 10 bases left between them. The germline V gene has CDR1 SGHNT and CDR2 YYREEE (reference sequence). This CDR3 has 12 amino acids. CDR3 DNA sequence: TGTGCCAGCAGCTTGGTGGACTCGAAGCAGTATTTT. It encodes CASSLVDSKQYF. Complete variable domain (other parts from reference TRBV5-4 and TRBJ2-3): ETGVTQSPTHLIKTRGQQVTLRCSSQSGHNTVSWYQQALGQGPQFIFQYYREEENGRGNFPPRFSGLQFPNYSSELNVNALELDDSALYLCASSLVDSKQYFGPGTRLTVL.

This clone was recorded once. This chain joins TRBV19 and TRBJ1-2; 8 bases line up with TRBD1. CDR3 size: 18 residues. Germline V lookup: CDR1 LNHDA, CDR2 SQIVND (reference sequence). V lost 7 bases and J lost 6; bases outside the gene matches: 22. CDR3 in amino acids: CASTPPRTGTGLRDGYTF. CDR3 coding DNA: TGTGCCAGTACTCCACCCCGGACAGGGACCGGCTTAAGAGATGGCTACACCTTC.

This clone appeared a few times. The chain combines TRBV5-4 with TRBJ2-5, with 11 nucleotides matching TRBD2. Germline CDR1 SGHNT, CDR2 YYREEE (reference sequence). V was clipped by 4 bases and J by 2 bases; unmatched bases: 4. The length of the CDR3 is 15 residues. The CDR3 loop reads CASSARLAGQETQYF. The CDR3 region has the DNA TGTGCCAGCAGCGCAAGACTAGCGGGGCAAGAGACCCAGTACTTC.